These 21 T cell receptor beta chains were sequenced from one sample in a study of T cell responses to AZD1222 COVID-19 vaccine. TCRdb's copy holds only in-frame clones and misses some; the assay was immunoSEQ multiplex PCR. The sample includes roughly 160,000 clones, 85% to 95% seen only once; the top ten take approximately 1%. The input for sequencing was peripheral blood, taken on day 0 of AZD1222 vaccination. The receptors come from an adult in good health.

This clone occurred once. V is TRBV29-1 and J is TRBJ2-3; TRBD1 matches 8 bases. The CDR3 runs to 15 residues. Germline CDR1 is SQVTM and CDR2 is ANQGSEA. With 6 bases clipped from V and 4 bases from J, the junction kept 12 bases outside the gene matches. The CDR3 bases are TGCAGCGTGAGGGGTGGCCAGGGGGCAGCAGATACGCAGTATTTT. Encoded protein: CSVRGGQGAADTQYF.

J is TRBJ1-5 and V is TRBV4-3; D is unresolved. The CDR3 consists of 14 residues. The germline V gene encodes CDR1 LGHNA and CDR2 YSLEER. The germline V and J ends were trimmed by 0 bases and 6 bases, with 9 bases remaining between them. CDR3 in DNA: TGCGCCAGCAGCCAAGATCGCCGACCTCAGCCCCAGCATTTT. This encodes CASSQDRRPQPQHF.

The J gene is TRBJ1-6, the V gene TRBV7-8; D is perhaps TRBD1 (5 bases). Germline lookup yields CDR1 SGHVS and CDR2 FQNEAQ. V gave up 7 bases and J gave up 8 bases, with 12 bases separating them. CDR3 length: 13 residues. CDR3 in amino acids: CASTRTGDSPLHF. The CDR3 bases are TGTGCCAGCACCCGAACAGGAGATTCACCCCTCCACTTT.

The chain recombines TRBV4-1 with TRBJ2-5; the D call may be TRBD1 or TRBD2 (6 bases each). This CDR3 spans 15 amino acids. In germline, CDR1 is MGHRA, CDR2 YSYEKL. Between the trimmed V and J ends, which lost 5 bases and 1 base, there was a span of 14 bases. This chain's CDR3 is CASSFTTGAQETQYF. The CDR3 region has the DNA TGCGCCAGCAGCTTCACGACGGGGGCCCAAGAGACCCAGTACTTC.

The J gene is TRBJ2-1, the V gene TRBV19; the match to TRBD1 covers 10 bases. V lost 0 bases and J lost 2; bases outside the gene matches: 7. CDR3 length: 18 amino acids. Per germline, CDR1 LNHDA and CDR2 SQIVND (reference sequence). The CDR3 spells CASSIEGQGVGPYNEQFF. DNA of the CDR3: TGTGCCAGTAGTATAGAAGGACAGGGGGTAGGCCCCTACAATGAGCAGTTCTTC.

The CDR3 DNA follows: TGTGCCAGCAGTTTGATTCAGGGTGATGGCTACACCTTC. Its protein product is CASSLIQGDGYTF. The chain joins TRBV12-3 or TRBV12-4 to TRBJ1-2; possibly TRBD1 for D (5 bases). CDR3 length: 13 residues. V lost 3 bases and J 6 bases, leaving 11 bases between the germline ends.

The rearrangement links TRBV28 to TRBJ1-2; D is possibly TRBD1 (5 bases). Germline-derived CDR1 and CDR2 are MDHEN and SYDVKM. The CDR3 is 16 amino acids. Trimming removed 6 bases from V and 2 bases from J, with 19 bases in between. The chain's CDR3 is CASRRLWGLLNYGYTF. The CDR3 DNA reads TGTGCCAGCAGACGCCTGTGGGGACTTCTAAACTATGGCTACACCTTC.

This chain uses TRBV3-1 (or the pseudogene TRBV3-2) with TRBJ2-3; the D is unclear. The CDR3 sequence is 14 residues long. The germline V and J ends were trimmed by 1 base and 4 bases, with 9 bases remaining between them. From germline, CDR1 is LGHDT and CDR2 YNNKEL (reference sequence). CDR3 in amino acids: CASSQVSPADTQYF. CDR3 bases: TGTGCCAGCAGCCAAGTCTCTCCTGCAGATACGCAGTATTTT.

This clone was recorded a few times. The J gene is TRBJ1-1, the V gene TRBV4-1; D ambiguous. The V and J ends lost 1 base and 5 bases respectively, with 8 bases between them. There are 13 residues in the CDR3. Germline assignment: CDR1 MGHRA and CDR2 YSYEKL. CDR3 sequence reads: CASSQGGATEAFF. CDR3 DNA: TGCGCCAGCAGCCAAGGGGGTGCGACTGAAGCTTTCTTT.

The chain combines TRBV30 with TRBJ1-3; D is possibly TRBD1 (5 bases). Germline-derived CDR1 and CDR2 are GTSNPN and SVGIG (reference sequence). The V end was cut by 0 bases, the J end by 0 bases, with 6 bases between. The CDR3 is 14 amino acids. CDR3 DNA: TGTGCCTGGAGTGTGGGGCACTCTGGAAACACCATATATTTT. Translating it yields CAWSVGHSGNTIYF. Full variable domain (remainder filled in from reference TRBV30 and TRBJ1-3): SQTIHQWPATLVQPVGSPLSLECTVEGTSNPNLYWYRQAAGRGLQLLFYSVGIGQISSEVPQNLSASRPQDRQFILSSKKLLLSDSGFYLCAWSVGHSGNTIYFGEGSWLTVV.

The V and J genes are TRBV2 and TRBJ2-1; maybe TRBD2 (5 bases). The CDR3 has 19 amino acids. Germline lookup yields CDR1 SNHLY and CDR2 FYNNEI. V lost 4 bases and J 0 bases, leaving 22 bases between the germline ends. The CDR3 DNA reads TGTGCCAGCAGTGTCCCCAATCAACTCCCGGGATACTCCTACAATGAGCAGTTCTTC. The encoded protein is CASSVPNQLPGYSYNEQFF. Full variable domain (missing parts from reference TRBV2 and TRBJ2-1): EPEVTQTPSHQVTQMGQEVILRCVPISNHLYFYWYRQILGQKVEFLVSFYNNEISEKSEIFDDQFSVERPDGSNFTLKIRSTKLEDSAMYFCASSVPNQLPGYSYNEQFFGPGTRLTVL.

The J gene is TRBJ2-2, the V gene TRBV2, with 8 bases matching TRBD2. The CDR3 is made up of 17 amino acids. V was clipped by 3 bases and J by 0 bases; unmatched bases: 6. Looked up from germline, CDR1 is SNHLY and CDR2 is FYNNEI. The CDR3 DNA reads TGTGCCAGCAGTGAGACCAGCGGGGGCCCGAACACCGGGGAGCTGTTTTTT. Encoded protein: CASSETSGGPNTGELFF.

The chain has TRBV28 and TRBJ1-5, with 7 positions matching TRBD1. V dropped 3 bases and J dropped 6; count of bases not matched to a gene: 5. Per germline, CDR1 MDHEN and CDR2 SYDVKM. This CDR3 region has 14 residues. CDR3 in amino acids: CASSFVRGGQPQHF. As DNA, the CDR3 is TGTGCCAGCAGTTTCGTCAGGGGGGGTCAGCCCCAGCATTTT.

This clone turned up a few times. J is TRBJ2-7 and V is TRBV9, with D possibly called TRBD1 or TRBD2 (5 bases each). CDR1 and CDR2 from the germline V gene are SGDLS and YYNGEE. V was cut by 6 bases and J by 2 bases, with 15 bases left in between. CDR3 length: 14 residues. The CDR3 spells CASNPGTATYEQYF. CDR3 nucleotide sequence: TGTGCCAGCAACCCGGGGACGGCTACCTACGAGCAGTACTTC.

The chain joins TRBV5-1 to TRBJ1-1; D perhaps matches TRBD1 (5 bases). Trimming left V 0 bases short and J 5 bases short, with 11 bases between. This CDR3 contains 14 residues. Germline-derived CDR1 and CDR2 are SGHRS and YFSETQ. The CDR3 DNA reads as TGCGCCAGCAGCTTGGGTGGGGCGGGAACTGAAGCTTTCTTT. This translates into CASSLGGAGTEAFF.

The rearrangement joins TRBV11-2 to TRBJ2-2; 16 nucleotides match TRBD2. The germline CDR1 and CDR2 sequences are SGHAT and FQNNGV. This CDR3 has 18 amino acids. V dropped 3 bases and J dropped 4; count of bases not matched to a gene: 5. The CDR3 protein is CASSLGLAGGHITGELFF. The CDR3 DNA sequence: TGTGCCAGCAGCTTGGGACTAGCGGGGGGGCATATCACCGGGGAGCTGTTTTTT.

This rearrangement joins TRBV12-3 or TRBV12-4 to TRBJ1-1; D call uncertain. The CDR3 is made up of 11 amino acids. V dropped 5 bases and J dropped 10 bases, with 11 bases sitting between them. The CDR3 bases are TGTGCCAGCAGTCTCAGTCCACGAGCTTTCTTT. As protein: CASSLSPRAFF.

This chain joins TRBV3-1 (or the pseudogene TRBV3-2) and TRBJ2-1, with D hard to call. Germline CDR1 LGHDT, CDR2 YNNKEL (reference sequence). The germline V and J ends were trimmed by 2 bases and 7 bases, with 6 bases remaining between them. The CDR3 is 12 amino acids. As DNA, the CDR3 is TGTGCCAGCAGCCAAACCAGGAATGAGCAGTTCTTC. Translated: CASSQTRNEQFF.

V is TRBV6-2 or TRBV6-3 and J is TRBJ2-3, with 7 bases identical to TRBD2. Germline V gene data show CDR1 as MNHEY and CDR2 as SVGEGT. The J segment lost 3 bases and the V segment lost 0 bases, leaving 6 bases of the junction unmatched. The CDR3 sequence is 16 residues long. The CDR3 region is CASSYSAGEGTDTQYF. CDR3 DNA: TGTGCCAGCAGTTACTCGGCGGGGGAAGGAACAGATACGCAGTATTTT.

This chain links TRBV5-6 with TRBJ1-2; D call uncertain. The V end was cut by 6 bases, the J end by 5 bases, with 17 bases between. This CDR3 region has 14 residues. Germline CDR1 and CDR2: SGHDT and YYEEEE. The CDR3 loop reads CASILDGSRYGYTF. The CDR3 bases are TGTGCCAGCATCCTGGATGGGTCCCGTTATGGCTACACCTTC.

This rearrangement joins TRBV5-6 to TRBJ1-2; 7 bases match TRBD1. J lost 3 bases, V lost 7 bases, and 6 bases had no gene match. The CDR3 is 13 amino acids. The germline V gene encodes CDR1 SGHDT and CDR2 YYEEEE. Here the CDR3 reads CASGAGGHYGYTF. Here the CDR3 DNA reads TGTGCCAGCGGAGCAGGGGGGCACTATGGCTACACCTTC.